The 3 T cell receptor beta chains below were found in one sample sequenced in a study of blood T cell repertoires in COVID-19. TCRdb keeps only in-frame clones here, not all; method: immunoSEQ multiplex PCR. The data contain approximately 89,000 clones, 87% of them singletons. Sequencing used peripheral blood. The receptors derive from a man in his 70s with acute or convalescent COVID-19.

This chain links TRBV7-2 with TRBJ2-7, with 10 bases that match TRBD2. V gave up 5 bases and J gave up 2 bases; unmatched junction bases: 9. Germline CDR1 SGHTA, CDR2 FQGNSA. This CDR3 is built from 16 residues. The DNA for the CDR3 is TGTGCCAGCAGCCTACAAAGCGGGGGGGCCCCCTACGAGCAGTACTTC. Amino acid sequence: CASSLQSGGAPYEQYF.

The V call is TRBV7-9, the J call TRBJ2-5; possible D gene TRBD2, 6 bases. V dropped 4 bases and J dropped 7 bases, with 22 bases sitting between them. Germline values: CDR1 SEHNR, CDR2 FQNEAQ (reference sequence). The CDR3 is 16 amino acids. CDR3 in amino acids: CASSSTRSLSVGTQYF. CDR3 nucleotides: TGTGCCAGCAGCTCGACTAGGTCCTTAAGTGTTGGGACCCAGTACTTC. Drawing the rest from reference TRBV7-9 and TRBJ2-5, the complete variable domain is DTGVSQNPRHKITKRGQNVTFRCDPISEHNRLYWYRQTLGQGPEFLTYFQNEAQLEKSRLLSDRFSAERPKGSFSTLEIQRTEQGDSAMYLCASSSTRSLSVGTQYFGPGTRLLVL.

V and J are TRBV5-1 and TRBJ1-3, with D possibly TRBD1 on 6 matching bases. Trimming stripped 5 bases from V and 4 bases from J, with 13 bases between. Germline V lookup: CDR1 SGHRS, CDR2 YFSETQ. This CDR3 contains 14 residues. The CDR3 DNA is TGCGCCAGCAGATCGTCAGGGGAGGGAAACACCATATATTTT. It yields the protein CASRSSGEGNTIYF.